Reported below is one T cell receptor beta chain. The antigen is unknown. This entry belongs to a study of a mutant IDH1 vaccine in newly diagnosed glioma. Study information: Once 4-6 weeks had passed after radiotherapy alone, vaccination started, or it started with temozolomide cycles. Findings and caveats of the study: Pseudoprogression seemed unrelated to changes in top peripheral T cell clonotypes.

Libraries were prepared by immunoSEQ multiplex PCR; TCRdb keeps only in-frame clonotypes and omits some of them. The repertoire consists of about 94,000 clones, with nearly 90% occurring once and the leading ten covering 0.7% to 0.95%. Noted time point: week 47, end of study. With topical imiquimod, each dose of the vaccine consisted of 300 ug of mutant IDH1 20-mer peptide. Eight vaccinations went to patients in weeks 1, 3, 5, 7, 11, 15, 19, 23. Germline V gene data show CDR1 as SGHRS and CDR2 as YFSETQ. Germline trimming cut 4 bases from V and 0 bases from J; bases unmatched to any gene: 8. The CDR3 totals 16 residues.

The specimen comprised PBMCs, sampled from a glioma patient whose treatment included an IDH1 peptide vaccine. The chain has TRBV5-1 and TRBJ2-3; 7 bases align to TRBD2. This TCR was recovered from a woman in her 50s with glioma. CDR3 in amino acids: CASSENGRTSTDTQYF. The CDR3 DNA reads as TGCGCCAGCAGCGAGAACGGGAGGACAAGCACAGATACGCAGTATTTT. The variable domain in full, with the rest retrieved from reference TRBV5-1 and TRBJ2-3, is KAGVTQTPRYLIKTRGQQVTLSCSPISGHRSVSWYQQTPGQGLQFLFEYFSETQRNKGNFPGRFSGRQFSNSRSEMNVSTLELGDSALYLCASSENGRTSTDTQYFGPGTRLTVL.